This passage covers 19 T cell receptor beta chains from one sample sequenced in a study of shared clonotypes between healthy human individuals. Repertoires were generated with immunoSEQ multiplex PCR, while TCRdb's copy carries only in-frame clones and drops some. The sample consists of about 490,000 clones, around 80% of them appearing once. The specimen sequenced was PBMCs. Receptors were obtained from a woman in her forties in good health. Some clones in this sample may be carry-over from other donors' samples.

The chain uses TRBV10-3 and TRBJ2-2; a weak D match, TRBD1 (6 bases). Germline lookup yields CDR1 ENHRY and CDR2 SYGVKD. This CDR3 has 15 amino acids. V was cut by 3 bases and J by 3 bases, with 11 bases left in between. The CDR3 bases are TGTGCCATCAGTGATACAGGGATAGACACCGGGGAGCTGTTTTTT. Its translation is CAISDTGIDTGELFF.

The genes are TRBV28 and TRBJ1-3; D is unclear. V gave up 5 bases and J gave up 3 bases, with 8 bases separating them. The CDR3 runs 13 residues. Germline V lookup: CDR1 MDHEN, CDR2 SYDVKM. In DNA, the CDR3 is TGTGCCAGCAGTCTCCTGGGTGGAAACACCATATATTTT. Translation gives CASSLLGGNTIYF.

The rearrangement uses TRBV6-1 and TRBJ1-2; unclear D gene. Germline V CDR1 and CDR2: MNHNS, SASEGT. V dropped 7 bases and J dropped 7 bases, with 19 bases sitting between them. This CDR3 spans 14 amino acids. The CDR3 spells CASILAPYAGGYTF. DNA of the CDR3: TGTGCCAGCATTCTAGCGCCGTACGCGGGTGGCTACACCTTC.

The J gene is TRBJ1-1, the V gene TRBV6-6, with D uncertain. CDR1 and CDR2 from the germline V gene are MNHNY and SVGAGI (reference sequence). V was trimmed by 7 bases and J by 0 bases, leaving 9 bases between them. CDR3 length equals 13 residues. In DNA, the CDR3 is TGTGCCAGCATTCGGGAATTGAACACTGAAGCTTTCTTT. This translates into CASIRELNTEAFF.

The rearrangement uses TRBV10-3 and TRBJ1-4; D perhaps matches TRBD1 (6 bases). The CDR3 consists of 15 residues. V lost 8 bases, J lost 4 bases, and 17 bases lay in between. Germline values: CDR1 ENHRY, CDR2 SYGVKD. CDR3 nucleotides: TGTGCCATCGCCTCCGGACAGAGCCTTAATGAAAAACTGTTTTTT. It specifies CAIASGQSLNEKLFF.

The chain combines TRBV11-2 with TRBJ1-5; no clear D. This CDR3 contains 13 residues. CDR1 is SGHAT and CDR2 is FQNNGV in the germline V gene. Trimming stripped 0 bases from V and 6 bases from J, with 6 bases between. The CDR3 DNA reads TGTGCCAGCAGCTTAGATCGGGTTCAGCCCCAGCATTTT. Its protein is CASSLDRVQPQHF.

The chain couples TRBV18 to TRBJ1-5; the D is unclear. The V end lost 2 bases, the J end lost 7 bases, and 9 bases lay between the germline ends. CDR3 size: 13 residues. The germline V gene has CDR1 KGHSH and CDR2 LQKENI. In nucleotides, the CDR3 is TGTGCCAGCTCACCAGGGGAAATACAGCCCCAGCATTTT. It specifies CASSPGEIQPQHF.

The CDR3 DNA sequence: TGTGCCATCAGTGGAACGACAGGGGGCGTTGGTCAGCCCCAGCATTTT. Its protein is CAISGTTGGVGQPQHF. The genes are TRBV10-3 and TRBJ1-5; 10 nucleotides match TRBD1. Trimming cost V 4 bases and J 6 bases; bases outside gene matches: 9. CDR1 ENHRY and CDR2 SYGVKD come from the germline V gene. CDR3 length equals 16 residues.

This clone was observed a handful of times. The chain carries TRBV7-2 and TRBJ2-1; 8 bases map to TRBD2. After removal of 1 base from V and 13 bases from J, the junction contained 3 bases not matched to a gene. This CDR3 spans 12 amino acids. Germline-derived CDR1 and CDR2 are SGHTA and FQGNSA. In DNA form, the CDR3 reads TGTGCCAGCAGCTTAGTGGGGACTAGTCAGTTCTTC. As protein: CASSLVGTSQFF.

With regard to this clone: This could be a read error, since a much larger clone is one nucleotide away. The chain recombines TRBV13 with TRBJ2-7; D unresolved. Germline V gene data show CDR1 as PRHDT and CDR2 as FYEKMQ (reference sequence). The length of the CDR3 is 11 residues. Trimming removed 4 bases from V and 0 bases from J, with 1 base in between. CDR3 amino acids: CASSSSYEQYF. DNA for the CDR3: TGTGCCAGCAGCTCCTCCTACGAGCAGTACTTC.

This clone occurred many times. CDR3: CASSKSGGRREETQYF. CDR3 nucleotides: TGTGCCAGCAGCAAAAGTGGCGGGAGACGTGAAGAGACCCAGTACTTC. The chain has TRBV21-1 and TRBJ2-5; whether TRBD2, the table's D call, matches the DNA was not checked. TRBV21-1 is recorded as a pseudogene. CDR3 size: 16 residues.

This rearrangement joins TRBV7-2 to TRBJ2-5; D is unclear. CDR1 and CDR2 (germline): SGHTA, FQGNSA. V lost 5 bases, J lost 3 bases, and 4 bases lay in between. The CDR3 extends over 11 amino acids. CDR3 sequence reads: CASSDEETQYF. The CDR3, as DNA: TGTGCCAGCAGCGATGAAGAGACCCAGTACTTC.

The chain links TRBV6-1 to TRBJ1-2; no firm D call. In germline, CDR1 is MNHNS, CDR2 SASEGT. Between the trimmed V and J ends, which lost 3 bases and 6 bases, there was a span of 14 bases. This CDR3 has 14 residues. CDR3 in amino acids: CASSETGYIHGYTF. As DNA, the CDR3 is TGTGCCAGCAGTGAGACGGGGTATATCCATGGCTACACCTTC.

The rearrangement uses TRBV6-1 and TRBJ1-1; possible D gene TRBD1, 5 bases. The CDR3 totals 11 residues. Trimming cost V 8 bases and J 3 bases, with 7 bases left between them. The germline CDR1 and CDR2 sequences are MNHNS and SASEGT. CDR3 bases: TGTGCCAGCCGGGGGGACACTGAAGCTTTCTTT. This codes for CASRGDTEAFF.

Only one count was recorded for this clone. The chain is built from TRBV5-6 and TRBJ2-1; 8 bases map to TRBD1. Germline values: CDR1 SGHDT, CDR2 YYEEEE. The CDR3 runs 15 residues. V lost 4 bases, J lost 4 bases, and 7 bases stayed unmatched. CDR3 nucleotides: TGTGCCAGCAGCAAGACAGGGGAATATTACAATGAGCAGTTCTTC. Protein: CASSKTGEYYNEQFF.

The chain is built from TRBV15 and TRBJ2-3, with D perhaps TRBD2 (6 bases). V was pared by 0 bases and J by 6 bases, with 22 bases between. The CDR3 sequence is 18 residues long. Germline-derived CDR1 and CDR2 are LNHNV and YYDKDF (reference sequence). The CDR3 nucleotides read TGTGCCACCAGCAGAGATCGGGGGATTTGGGGGAGGTTCGATACGCAGTATTTT. Its translation is CATSRDRGIWGRFDTQYF.

This clone was recorded once. A read error may explain this, as a much larger clone is one base away. Other DNA sequences of this sample code for an identical CDR3. The CDR3 nucleotides are TGTGCCAGTAGTCCGTCTGGTATTTATGGCTACACCTTC. Encoded protein: CASSPSGIYGYTF. The V call is TRBV19, the J call TRBJ1-2; D gene unclear. Germline-derived CDR1 and CDR2 are LNHDA and SQIVND (reference sequence). This CDR3 spans 13 amino acids. The V end was cut by 5 bases, the J end by 5 bases, with 12 bases between.

This clone showed up just once. This sequence joins TRBV27 and TRBJ1-1, with D possibly TRBD1 on 6 matching bases. This CDR3 region has 12 residues. Germline CDR1 MNHEY, CDR2 SMNVEV (reference sequence). The ends were cut back, 5 bases at V and 8 bases at J, with 12 bases in the middle. The CDR3 loop is CASSLLQGEAFF. In nucleotides, the CDR3 is TGTGCCAGCAGTCTGTTGCAGGGGGAAGCTTTCTTT.

About this clone itself: The likely explanation is a read error, given a far larger clone one base away. This sequence joins TRBV28 and TRBJ2-7; tentative D call: TRBD1 (6 bases). Germline CDR1 reads MDHEN; CDR2 reads SYDVKM. The CDR3 spans 15 residues. The CDR3 bases are TGTGCCAGCACCCCCCCCGCAATGACAGGATACGAGCGGTACTTC. Protein sequence: CASTPPAMTGYERYF.